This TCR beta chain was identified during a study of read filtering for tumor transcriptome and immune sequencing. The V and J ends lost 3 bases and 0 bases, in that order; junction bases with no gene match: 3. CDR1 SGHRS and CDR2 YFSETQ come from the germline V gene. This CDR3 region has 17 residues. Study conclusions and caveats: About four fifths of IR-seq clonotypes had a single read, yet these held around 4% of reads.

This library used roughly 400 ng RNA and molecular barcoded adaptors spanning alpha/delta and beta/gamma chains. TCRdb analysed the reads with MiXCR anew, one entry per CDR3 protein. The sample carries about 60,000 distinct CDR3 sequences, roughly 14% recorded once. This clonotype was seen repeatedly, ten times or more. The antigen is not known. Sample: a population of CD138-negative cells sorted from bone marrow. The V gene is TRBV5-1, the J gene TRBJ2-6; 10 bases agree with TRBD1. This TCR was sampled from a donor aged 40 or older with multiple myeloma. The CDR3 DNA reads TGCGCCAGCAGCTCCGGGACAGGGGCCTCTGGGGCCAACGTCCTGACTTTC. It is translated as CASSSGTGASGANVLTF.